Shown below are 21 T cell receptor beta chains from a single sample sequenced in a study of cytomegalovirus exposure and HLA in healthy donors. The primer mix had 60 Vbeta and 13 Jbeta primers. The method was immunoSEQ multiplex PCR; TCRdb's version includes in-frame clones alone and lacks a portion of them. The repertoire holds fewer than 140,000 clones, with over 70% as singletons. Sequencing input: PBMCs. Receptors were obtained from a female donor in good health and CMV-seronegative.

V is TRBV2 and J is TRBJ2-1; 13 positions match TRBD2. This CDR3 contains 15 residues. J gave up 8 bases and V 7 bases, and 8 bases lay outside the gene matches. Germline-derived CDR1 and CDR2 are SNHLY and FYNNEI. The CDR3 DNA reads TGTGCCAGCAATACGGGACTAGCGGGGAGGGATGAGCAGTTCTTC. Translated: CASNTGLAGRDEQFF.

The chain uses TRBV7-8 and TRBJ2-7; perhaps TRBD1 as D (6 bases). The CDR3 loop spans 14 amino acids. Trimming left V 5 bases short and J 3 bases short, with 14 bases between. Germline V gene lookup returns CDR1 SGHVS and CDR2 FQNEAQ. CDR3 sequence reads: CASSNAGVDYEQYF. As DNA, the CDR3 is TGTGCCAGCAGCAATGCAGGGGTCGACTACGAGCAGTACTTC. The whole variable domain, filled in from reference TRBV7-8 and TRBJ2-7, reads GAGVSQSPRYKVAKRGQDVALRCDPISGHVSLFWYQQALGQGPEFLTYFQNEAQLDKSGLPSDRFFAERPEGSVSTLKIQRTQQEDSAVYLCASSNAGVDYEQYFGPGTRLTVT.

The V and J genes are TRBV30 and TRBJ2-3; 8 bases align to TRBD2. The germline V gene has CDR1 GTSNPN and CDR2 SVGIG (reference sequence). Trimming cost V 0 bases and J 2 bases; bases outside gene matches: 7. The CDR3 loop spans 16 amino acids. The CDR3 bases are TGTGCCTGGAGTGTACGAACTAGCGGAAACACAGATACGCAGTATTTT. Translation gives CAWSVRTSGNTDTQYF.

This chain uses TRBV4-1 with TRBJ2-7; 9 bases map to TRBD2. There are 16 residues in the CDR3. The junction had 9 bases not matched to a gene; V was cut back by 0 bases and J by 6 bases. CDR1 is MGHRA, CDR2 YSYEKL, per germline. The CDR3 nucleotides read TGCGCCAGCAGCCAAGATTTGGGACTAGCCTCGGGCGAGCAGTACTTC. Translation gives CASSQDLGLASGEQYF.

J is TRBJ1-3 and V is TRBV18; D gene uncertain. V lost 6 bases, J lost 0 bases, and 12 bases lay in between. Germline V gene sequence: CDR1 KGHSH, CDR2 LQKENI. This CDR3 is built from 15 residues. The CDR3 here is CASSNLGDSGNTIYF. The CDR3 DNA follows: TGTGCCAGCTCCAACCTCGGAGACTCTGGAAACACCATATATTTT.

Only a few counts were recorded for this clone. The chain employs TRBV28 and TRBJ1-5, with D possibly matching TRBD1 (6 bases). The CDR3 consists of 14 residues. The germline gives CDR1 MDHEN, CDR2 SYDVKM. V dropped 5 bases and J dropped 5 bases, with 13 bases sitting between them. The CDR3 reads CASSPHRVDQPQHF. The CDR3 DNA follows: TGTGCCAGCAGTCCCCACAGGGTGGATCAGCCCCAGCATTTT. Complete variable domain (other parts from reference TRBV28 and TRBJ1-5): DVKVTQSSRYLVKRTGEKVFLECVQDMDHENMFWYRQDPGLGLRLIYFSYDVKMKEKGDIPEGYSVSREKKERFSLILESASTNQTSMYLCASSPHRVDQPQHFGDGTRLSIL.

This rearrangement joins TRBV7-2 to TRBJ2-7; TRBD1 matches at 8 bases. This CDR3 comprises 15 residues. Trimming cost V 1 base and J 3 bases; bases outside gene matches: 5. Looked up from germline, CDR1 is SGHTA and CDR2 is FQGNSA. CDR3 protein: CASSLVRGRLYEQYF. For the CDR3, the DNA is TGTGCCAGCAGCTTAGTCAGGGGGCGTCTCTACGAGCAGTACTTC.

V and J are TRBV27 and TRBJ2-7; 10 positions agree with TRBD2. V gave up 2 bases and J gave up 4 bases; unmatched junction bases: 2. CDR1 and CDR2 from the germline V gene are MNHEY and SMNVEV (reference sequence). This CDR3 region has 14 residues. The CDR3 region has the DNA TGTGCCAGCAGTTTAAGCGGGAGGGGGTACGAGCAGTACTTC. Translating it yields CASSLSGRGYEQYF.

The chain recombines TRBV6-5 with TRBJ1-5; D remains unclear. This CDR3 region has 13 residues. Trimming removed 5 bases from V and 2 bases from J, with 7 bases in between. Germline CDR1 is MNHEY and CDR2 is SVGAGI. CDR3 residues: CASSQVGNQPQHF. The CDR3 DNA sequence: TGTGCCAGCAGTCAGGTGGGCAATCAGCCCCAGCATTTT.

This clone was seen more than once but under ten times. This chain joins TRBV9 and TRBJ1-3, with TRBD1 as a possible D gene (6 bases). V lost 4 bases and J lost 3, with 11 bases in between. The CDR3 length is 14 residues. Germline V gene lookup returns CDR1 SGDLS and CDR2 YYNGEE. This CDR3 is CASSYQGGGNTIYF. The CDR3 nucleotides are TGTGCCAGCAGCTATCAAGGGGGTGGAAACACCATATATTTT.

V and J are TRBV19 and TRBJ1-6; 10 bases align to TRBD1. CDR1 is LNHDA and CDR2 is SQIVND in the germline V gene (reference sequence). V shed 6 bases and J 9 bases; nucleotides not matched to a gene: 14. This CDR3 comprises 17 residues. CDR3 sequence: CASRATGTGVPFSPLHF. DNA for the CDR3: TGTGCCAGTAGGGCGACCGGGACAGGGGTACCCTTTTCACCCCTCCACTTT.

The chain employs TRBV15 and TRBJ1-2; D gene uncertain. Deletions cut 0 bases from V and 3 bases from J, with 17 bases between. Germline values: CDR1 LNHNV, CDR2 YYDKDF (reference sequence). There are 17 residues in the CDR3. The CDR3 here is CATSRDQGRGIDYGYTF. The CDR3 nucleotides are TGTGCCACCAGCAGAGATCAAGGGAGAGGGATCGACTATGGCTACACCTTC.

This chain uses TRBV30 with TRBJ2-7; 11 bases fit TRBD2. The CDR3 runs to 17 residues. The J segment lost 3 bases and the V segment lost 6 bases, leaving 16 bases of the junction unmatched. Germline CDR1 reads GTSNPN; CDR2 reads SVGIG (reference sequence). The CDR3 loop is CACRIRTAGTSGYEQYF. CDR3 nucleotide sequence: TGTGCCTGTCGTATTAGGACAGCCGGGACTAGCGGCTACGAGCAGTACTTC.

This chain links TRBV28 with TRBJ1-5; perhaps TRBD1 as D (6 bases). Germline assignment: CDR1 MDHEN and CDR2 SYDVKM. The CDR3 totals 15 residues. The V and J ends lost 4 bases and 0 bases respectively, with 10 bases between them. DNA of the CDR3: TGTGCCAGCAGTTCGGGGGGCCGTAGCAATCAGCCCCAGCATTTT. Encoded protein: CASSSGGRSNQPQHF. The whole variable domain, filled in from reference TRBV28 and TRBJ1-5, reads DVKVTQSSRYLVKRTGEKVFLECVQDMDHENMFWYRQDPGLGLRLIYFSYDVKMKEKGDIPEGYSVSREKKERFSLILESASTNQTSMYLCASSSGGRSNQPQHFGDGTRLSIL.

This sequence joins TRBV15 and TRBJ2-1; 8 bases map to TRBD2. Trimming cost V 5 bases and J 3 bases; bases outside gene matches: 3. Germline CDR1 is LNHNV and CDR2 is YYDKDF (reference sequence). The CDR3 is 14 residues long. The chain's CDR3 is CATSAAGGYNEQFF. The CDR3 DNA follows: TGTGCCACCAGCGCGGCGGGGGGCTACAATGAGCAGTTCTTC.

The CDR3 sequence: CATARGARAGGEQFF. In DNA form, the CDR3 reads TGTGCCACCGCTCGGGGGGCTAGGGCCGGGGGTGAGCAGTTCTTC. The rearrangement links TRBV6-6 to TRBJ2-1; possible D gene TRBD2, 7 bases. This CDR3 has 15 residues. Germline assignment: CDR1 MNHNY and CDR2 SVGAGI (reference sequence). The V and J ends lost 10 bases and 9 bases respectively, with 25 bases between them.

The rearrangement links TRBV9 to TRBJ2-7; 7 bases are shared with TRBD2. J lost 4 bases, V lost 2 bases, and 9 bases had no gene match. The CDR3 loop spans 15 amino acids. The germline gives CDR1 SGDLS, CDR2 YYNGEE. CDR3 amino acids: CASSVGGTTLYEQYF. The CDR3 coding sequence is TGTGCCAGCAGCGTCGGCGGGACTACCCTATACGAGCAGTACTTC.

V usage is TRBV27 and J usage is TRBJ2-1, with 11 bases matching TRBD2. Trimming took 3 bases from V and 9 from J; bases not matched to a gene: 16. The CDR3 length is 18 residues. Looked up from germline, CDR1 is MNHEY and CDR2 is SMNVEV (reference sequence). In nucleotides, the CDR3 is TGTGCCAGCAGTTTCGCTTCGTTAGCGGGAGGGCCGGGGGGTGAGCAGTTCTTC. Residues: CASSFASLAGGPGGEQFF.

This clone was detected once. This chain links TRBV7-2 with TRBJ2-1; 7 bases map to TRBD2. The V gene end was trimmed by 5 bases and the J gene end by 3 bases; junction bases not matched to a gene: 7. CDR3 length: 15 residues. Germline V gene data show CDR1 as SGHTA and CDR2 as FQGNSA. The CDR3 loop reads CASSIRDYLYNEQFF. The CDR3 DNA follows: TGTGCCAGCAGCATCCGGGACTATCTCTACAATGAGCAGTTCTTC.

The chain couples TRBV28 to TRBJ2-3; the D gene is possibly TRBD2 (6 bases). Germline V lookup: CDR1 MDHEN, CDR2 SYDVKM. Trimming left V 8 bases short and J 2 bases short, with 17 bases between. There are 15 residues in the CDR3. As DNA, the CDR3 is TGTGCCAGCTTTCGGGCCGGGAGCTACACAGATACGCAGTATTTT. Amino acids: CASFRAGSYTDTQYF.

The rearrangement links TRBV11-3 to TRBJ2-5, with TRBD2 matching 10 bases. Losses at the gene ends were 1 base for V and 5 bases for J; bases not matched to a gene: 10. Germline V gives CDR1 SGHNT, CDR2 YENEEA. The CDR3 has 17 amino acids. The CDR3 DNA is TGTGCCAGCAGCTTAGGGCTTCGGACTAGCGGAGGGGAGACCCAGTACTTC. Translating it yields CASSLGLRTSGGETQYF.